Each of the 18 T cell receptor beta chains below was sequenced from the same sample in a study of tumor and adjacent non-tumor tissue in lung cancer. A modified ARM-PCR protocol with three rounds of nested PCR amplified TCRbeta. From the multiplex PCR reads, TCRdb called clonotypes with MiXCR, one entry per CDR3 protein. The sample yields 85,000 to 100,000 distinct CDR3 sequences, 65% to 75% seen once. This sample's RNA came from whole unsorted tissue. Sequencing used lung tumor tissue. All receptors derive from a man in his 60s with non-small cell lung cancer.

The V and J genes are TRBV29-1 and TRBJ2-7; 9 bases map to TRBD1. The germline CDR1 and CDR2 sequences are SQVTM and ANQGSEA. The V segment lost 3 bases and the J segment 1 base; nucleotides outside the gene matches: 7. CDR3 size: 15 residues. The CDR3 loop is CSVEWGQGSSYEQYF. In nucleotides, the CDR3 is TGCAGCGTTGAGTGGGGACAGGGCTCTTCCTACGAGCAGTACTTC.

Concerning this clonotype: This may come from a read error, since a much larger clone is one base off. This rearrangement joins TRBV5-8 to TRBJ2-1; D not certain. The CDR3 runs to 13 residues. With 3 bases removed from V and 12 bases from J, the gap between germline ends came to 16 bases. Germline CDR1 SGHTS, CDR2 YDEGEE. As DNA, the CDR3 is TGTGCCAGCAGCTCGGCCTTTAGGGCAGGGCAGTTCTTC. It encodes CASSSAFRAGQFF.

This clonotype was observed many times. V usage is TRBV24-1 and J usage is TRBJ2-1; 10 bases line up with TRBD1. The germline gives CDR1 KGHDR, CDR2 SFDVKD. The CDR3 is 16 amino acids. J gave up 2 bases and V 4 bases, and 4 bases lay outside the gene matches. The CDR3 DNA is TGTGCCACCAGTGAGGGCGGGACAGGGGCCTACAATGAGCAGTTCTTC. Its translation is CATSEGGTGAYNEQFF.

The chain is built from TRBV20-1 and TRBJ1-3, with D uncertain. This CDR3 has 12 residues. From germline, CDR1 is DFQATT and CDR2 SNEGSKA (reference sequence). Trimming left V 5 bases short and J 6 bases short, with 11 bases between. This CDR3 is CSAQYAQNTIYF. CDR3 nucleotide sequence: TGCAGTGCTCAGTACGCACAAAACACCATATATTTT.

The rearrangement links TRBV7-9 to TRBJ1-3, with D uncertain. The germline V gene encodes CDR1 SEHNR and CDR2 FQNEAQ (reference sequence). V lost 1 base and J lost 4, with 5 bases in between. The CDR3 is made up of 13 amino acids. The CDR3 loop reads CASSLGAGNTIYF. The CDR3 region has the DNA TGTGCCAGCAGCTTAGGTGCCGGAAACACCATATATTTT. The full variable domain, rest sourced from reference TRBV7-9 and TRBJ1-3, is DTGVSQNPRHKITKRGQNVTFRCDPISEHNRLYWYRQTLGQGPEFLTYFQNEAQLEKSRLLSDRFSAERPKGSFSTLEIQRTEQGDSAMYLCASSLGAGNTIYFGEGSWLTVV.

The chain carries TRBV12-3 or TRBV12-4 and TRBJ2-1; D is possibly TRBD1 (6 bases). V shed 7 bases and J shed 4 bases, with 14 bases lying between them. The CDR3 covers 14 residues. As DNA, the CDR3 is TGTGCCAGCACTGGACAGCGTCGTTACAATGAGCAGTTCTTC. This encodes CASTGQRRYNEQFF.

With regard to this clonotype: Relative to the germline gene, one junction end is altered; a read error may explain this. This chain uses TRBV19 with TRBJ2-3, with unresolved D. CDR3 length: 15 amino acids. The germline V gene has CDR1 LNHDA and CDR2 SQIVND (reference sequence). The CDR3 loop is CASSIIGASIDTQYF. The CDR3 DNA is TGTGCCAGTAGTATCATTGGCGCAAGCATAGATACGCAGTATTTT. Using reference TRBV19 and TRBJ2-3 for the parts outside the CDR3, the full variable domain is DGGITQSPKYLFRKEGQNVTLSCEQNLNHDAMYWYRQDPGQGLRLIYYSQIVNDFQKGDIAEGYSVSREKKESFPLTVTSAQKNPTAFYLCASSIIGASIDTQYFGPGTRLTVL.

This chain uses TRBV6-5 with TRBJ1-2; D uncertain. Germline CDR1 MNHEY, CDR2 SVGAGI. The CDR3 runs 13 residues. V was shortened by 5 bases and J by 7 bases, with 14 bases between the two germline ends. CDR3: CASSPDGPGGYTF. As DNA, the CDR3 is TGTGCCAGCAGTCCCGACGGGCCTGGTGGCTACACCTTC.

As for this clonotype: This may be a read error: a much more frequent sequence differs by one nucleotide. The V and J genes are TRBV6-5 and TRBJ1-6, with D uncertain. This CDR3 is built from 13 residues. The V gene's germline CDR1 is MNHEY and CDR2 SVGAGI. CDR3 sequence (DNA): TGTGCCAGCTGCCCATACCCCAATTCATCCCTCCACTTT. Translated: CASCPYPNSSLHF.

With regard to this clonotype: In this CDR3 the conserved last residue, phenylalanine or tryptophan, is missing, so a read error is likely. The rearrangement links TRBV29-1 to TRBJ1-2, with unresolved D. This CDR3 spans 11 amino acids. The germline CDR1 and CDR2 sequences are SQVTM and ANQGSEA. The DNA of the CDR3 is TGCAGCGTTACAGCTAACTATGGTTACACCATC. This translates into CSVTANYGYTI.

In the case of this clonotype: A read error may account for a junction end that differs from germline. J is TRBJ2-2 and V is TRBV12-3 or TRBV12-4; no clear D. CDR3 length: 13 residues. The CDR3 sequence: CTSSLRDDGELFF. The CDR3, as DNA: TGTACCAGCAGTTTGAGAGATGACGGGGAGCTGTTTTTT.

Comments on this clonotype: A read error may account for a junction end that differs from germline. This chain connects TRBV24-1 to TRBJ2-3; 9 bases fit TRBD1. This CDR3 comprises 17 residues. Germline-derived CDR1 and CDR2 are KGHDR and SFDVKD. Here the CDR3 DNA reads TGTGCCACCTGTGATCCCACTCCGGGACAGGGTACAGATACGCAGTATTTT. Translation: CATCDPTPGQGTDTQYF.

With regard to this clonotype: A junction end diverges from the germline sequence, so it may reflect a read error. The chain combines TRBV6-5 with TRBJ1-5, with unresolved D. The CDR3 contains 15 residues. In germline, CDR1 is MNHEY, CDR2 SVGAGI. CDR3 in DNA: TGTTCCAGCAGTTACCCGATAACAGAAGATCAGCCCCAGCATTTT. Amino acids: CSSSYPITEDQPQHF.

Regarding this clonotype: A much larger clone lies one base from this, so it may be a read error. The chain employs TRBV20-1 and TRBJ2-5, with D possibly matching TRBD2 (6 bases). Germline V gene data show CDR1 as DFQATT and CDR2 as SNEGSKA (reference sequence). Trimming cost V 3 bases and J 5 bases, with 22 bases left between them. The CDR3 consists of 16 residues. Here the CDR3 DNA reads TGCAGTGCTAGTAGACGGCAGGAGGGCCTGGGGGAGACCCAGTACTTC. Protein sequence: CSASRRQEGLGETQYF.

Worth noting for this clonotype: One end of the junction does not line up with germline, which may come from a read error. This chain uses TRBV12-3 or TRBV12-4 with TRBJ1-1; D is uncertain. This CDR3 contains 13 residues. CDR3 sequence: CARSLAARGRALF. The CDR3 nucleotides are TGTGCCAGAAGTTTAGCGGCACGGGGTAGGGCTCTCTTT.

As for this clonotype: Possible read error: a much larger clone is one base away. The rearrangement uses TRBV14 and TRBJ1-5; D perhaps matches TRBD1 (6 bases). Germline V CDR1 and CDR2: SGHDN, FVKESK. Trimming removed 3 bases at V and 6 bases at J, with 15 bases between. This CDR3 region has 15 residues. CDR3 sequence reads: CASSHDIRGPQPQHF. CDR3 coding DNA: TGTGCCAGCAGCCATGACATCAGGGGTCCTCAGCCCCAGCATTTT.

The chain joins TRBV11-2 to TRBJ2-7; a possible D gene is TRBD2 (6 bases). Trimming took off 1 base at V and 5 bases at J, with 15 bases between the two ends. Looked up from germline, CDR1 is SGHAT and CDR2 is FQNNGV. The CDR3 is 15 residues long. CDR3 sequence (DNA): TGTGCCAGCAGCTTAGCGGGAGCCCCCCCCGACGAGCAGTACTTC. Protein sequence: CASSLAGAPPDEQYF.

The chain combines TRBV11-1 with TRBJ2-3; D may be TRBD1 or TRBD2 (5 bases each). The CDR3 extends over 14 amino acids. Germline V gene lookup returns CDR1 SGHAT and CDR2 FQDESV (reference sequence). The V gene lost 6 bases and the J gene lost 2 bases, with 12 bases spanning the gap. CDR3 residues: CASSPGAYTDTQYF. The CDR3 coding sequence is TGTGCCAGCAGTCCCGGGGCCTACACAGATACGCAGTATTTT.